These 9 T cell receptor beta chains originate from one sample sequenced in a study of blood T cell repertoires in COVID-19. Assay used: immunoSEQ multiplex PCR; TCRdb lists only in-frame clones, some missing. The sample carries around 100,000 clones, more than 75% recorded once. The sample comprised peripheral blood. These receptors were collected from a woman in her thirties with acute or convalescent COVID-19.

The rearrangement links TRBV6-5 to TRBJ2-7; 8 positions agree with TRBD2. Germline CDR1 and CDR2: MNHEY and SVGAGI. The CDR3 extends over 13 amino acids. V trimming: 8 bases; J trimming: 3 bases; junction bases outside the gene matches: 6. The CDR3 nucleotides are TGTGCCAGCTCCAGGACTAGCTTCTACGAGCAGTACTTC. Amino acids: CASSRTSFYEQYF.

The J gene is TRBJ2-7, the V gene TRBV13, with D maybe TRBD1 (5 bases). The CDR3 is made up of 13 amino acids. V lost 1 base and J lost 5, with 9 bases in between. Germline V gene data show CDR1 as PRHDT and CDR2 as FYEKMQ (reference sequence). The CDR3 loop is CASSLEGLNEQYF. The CDR3 nucleotides are TGTGCCAGCAGCTTAGAGGGGTTAAACGAGCAGTACTTC.

The V call is TRBV9, the J call TRBJ1-2; tentative D call: TRBD1 (5 bases). This CDR3 has 14 residues. Trimming took off 4 bases at V and 2 bases at J, with 12 bases between the two ends. CDR1 is SGDLS and CDR2 is YYNGEE in the germline V gene. CDR3 in amino acids: CASSPAGPNYGYTF. DNA of the CDR3: TGTGCCAGCAGCCCCGCAGGGCCCAACTATGGCTACACCTTC.

The V call is TRBV6-6, the J call TRBJ2-1; 12 bases are a match to TRBD2. Germline CDR1 is MNHNY and CDR2 is SVGAGI (reference sequence). This CDR3 is built from 15 residues. Trimming took 5 bases from V and 4 from J; bases not matched to a gene: 3. CDR3 sequence reads: CASSASGGGYNEQFF. The DNA for the CDR3 is TGTGCCAGCAGTGCTAGCGGGGGGGGATACAATGAGCAGTTCTTC.

The chain carries TRBV6-5 and TRBJ2-7, with 7 bases aligning to TRBD1. The CDR3 is 15 amino acids. V lost 4 bases and J lost 2; bases outside the gene matches: 8. CDR1 MNHEY and CDR2 SVGAGI come from the germline V gene. CDR3: CASSFTGVSTYEQYF. CDR3 coding DNA: TGTGCCAGCAGTTTCACAGGGGTTTCAACCTACGAGCAGTACTTC.

The J gene is TRBJ1-4, the V gene TRBV11-2, with unresolved D. Per germline, CDR1 SGHAT and CDR2 FQNNGV. The CDR3 covers 16 residues. V was clipped by 7 bases and J by 0 bases, with 15 bases between them. CDR3 residues: CASTTRHGATNEKLFF. The CDR3 DNA reads as TGTGCCAGCACCACGCGACACGGCGCAACTAATGAAAAACTGTTTTTT. The whole variable domain, filled in from reference TRBV11-2 and TRBJ1-4, reads EAGVAQSPRYKIIEKRQSVAFWCNPISGHATLYWYQQILGQGPKLLIQFQNNGVVDDSQLPKDRFSAERLKGVDSTLKIQPAKLEDSAVYLCASTTRHGATNEKLFFGSGTQLSVL.

This chain connects TRBV28 to TRBJ1-4; maybe TRBD1 (6 bases). Germline V gives CDR1 MDHEN, CDR2 SYDVKM. Trimming left V 3 bases short and J 2 bases short, with 22 bases between. The CDR3 loop spans 19 amino acids. CDR3 loop: CASSLSAQGVGATNEKLFF. The DNA of the CDR3 is TGTGCCAGCAGTTTGTCCGCCCAAGGTGTGGGGGCTACTAATGAAAAACTGTTTTTT.

V gene TRBV5-3 combines with J gene TRBJ2-7; the match to TRBD1 covers 9 bases. TRBV5-3 is flagged as an ORF with uncertain function. The CDR3 loop spans 17 amino acids. Trimming cost V 4 bases and J 3 bases; bases outside gene matches: 14. The CDR3 DNA follows: TGTGCCAGAAGCACGAGGGACAGGGCGCGGGAAATCTACGAGCAGTACTTC. It yields the protein CARSTRDRAREIYEQYF.

CDR3 bases: TGTGCCAGCAGTTTAGGGGACAGGGGATCTTCCTACGAGCAGTACTTC. Protein product: CASSLGDRGSSYEQYF. J is TRBJ2-7 and V is TRBV28; TRBD1 aligns across 10 bases. The germline CDR1 and CDR2 sequences are MDHEN and SYDVKM. The CDR3 contains 16 residues. The junction had 5 bases not matched to a gene; V was cut back by 2 bases and J by 1 base.